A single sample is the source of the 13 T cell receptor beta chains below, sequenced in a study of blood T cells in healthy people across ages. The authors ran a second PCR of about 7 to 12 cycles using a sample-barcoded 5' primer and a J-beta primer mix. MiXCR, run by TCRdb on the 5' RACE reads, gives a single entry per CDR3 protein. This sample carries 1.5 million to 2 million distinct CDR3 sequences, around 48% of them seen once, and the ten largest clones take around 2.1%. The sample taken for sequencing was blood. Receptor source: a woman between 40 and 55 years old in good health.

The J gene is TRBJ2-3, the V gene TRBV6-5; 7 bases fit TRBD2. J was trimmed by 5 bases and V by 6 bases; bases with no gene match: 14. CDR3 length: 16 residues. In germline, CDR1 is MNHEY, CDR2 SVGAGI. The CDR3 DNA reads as TGTGCCAGCAGCCTCGCCGGGACTACCATGGGAGATACGCAGTATTTT. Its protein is CASSLAGTTMGDTQYF.

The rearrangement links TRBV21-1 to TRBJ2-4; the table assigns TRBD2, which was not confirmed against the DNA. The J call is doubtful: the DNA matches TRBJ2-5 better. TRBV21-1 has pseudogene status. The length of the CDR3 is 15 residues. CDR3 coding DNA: TGTGCCAGCAGCAAGGTGGGACCTCAGGTGAAGACCCAGTACTTC. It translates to CASSKVGPQVKTQYF.

The CDR3 region is CAIKSPSGGAGELFF. The CDR3 region has the DNA TGTGCCATCAAGAGTCCCAGCGGGGGGGCCGGGGAGCTGTTTTTT. The chain links TRBV28 to TRBJ2-2; 10 positions agree with TRBD2. The CDR3 extends over 15 amino acids. V shed 10 bases and J 6 bases; nucleotides not matched to a gene: 11. Germline CDR1 MDHEN, CDR2 SYDVKM.

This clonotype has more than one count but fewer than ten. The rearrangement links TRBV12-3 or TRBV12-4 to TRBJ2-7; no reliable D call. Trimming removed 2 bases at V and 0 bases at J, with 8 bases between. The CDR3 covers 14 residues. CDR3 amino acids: CASSLSQTSYEQYF. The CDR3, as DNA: TGTGCCAGCAGTTTAAGTCAGACCTCCTACGAGCAGTACTTC.

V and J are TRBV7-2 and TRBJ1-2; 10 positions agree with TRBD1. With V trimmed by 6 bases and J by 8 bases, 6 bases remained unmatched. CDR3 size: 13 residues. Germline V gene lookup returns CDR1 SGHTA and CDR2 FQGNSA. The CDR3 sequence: CASRQDRGQGYTF. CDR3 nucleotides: TGTGCCAGCAGACAAGACAGGGGGCAGGGCTACACCTTC.

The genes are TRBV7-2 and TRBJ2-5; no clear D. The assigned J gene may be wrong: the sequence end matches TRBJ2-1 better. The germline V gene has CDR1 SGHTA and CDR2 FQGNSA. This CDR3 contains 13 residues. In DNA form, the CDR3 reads TGTGCCAGCAGCCTCGACGGTGAAGAGACCCAGTTCTTC. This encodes CASSLDGEETQFF.

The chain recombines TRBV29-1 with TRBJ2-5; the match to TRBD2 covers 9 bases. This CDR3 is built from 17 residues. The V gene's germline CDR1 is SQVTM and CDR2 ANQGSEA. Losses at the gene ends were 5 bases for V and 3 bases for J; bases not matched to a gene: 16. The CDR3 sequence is CSVRIPPSGAIKETQYF. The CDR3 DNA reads TGCAGCGTTCGAATCCCCCCTAGCGGGGCTATAAAAGAGACCCAGTACTTC.

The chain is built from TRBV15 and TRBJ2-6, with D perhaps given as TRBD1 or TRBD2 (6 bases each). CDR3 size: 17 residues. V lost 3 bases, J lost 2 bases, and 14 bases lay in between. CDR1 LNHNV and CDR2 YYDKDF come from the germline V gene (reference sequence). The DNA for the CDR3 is TGTGCCACCAGCAGGGTCGGGGGCCCACCTGGGGCCAACGTCCTGACTTTC. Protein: CATSRVGGPPGANVLTF.

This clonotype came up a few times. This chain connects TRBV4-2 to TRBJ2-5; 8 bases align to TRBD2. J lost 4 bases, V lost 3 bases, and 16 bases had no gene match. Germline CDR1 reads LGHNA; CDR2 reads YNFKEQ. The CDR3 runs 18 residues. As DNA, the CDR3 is TGTGCCAGCAGCCAGGACTCGACGGGGGGGCCGTTGCTAGAGACCCAGTACTTC. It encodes CASSQDSTGGPLLETQYF.

CDR3 sequence reads: CASSFVGSGTPDRDGYTF. As DNA, the CDR3 is TGTGCCAGCAGTTTTGTGGGGTCGGGCACCCCTGATAGGGATGGCTACACCTTC. J is TRBJ1-2 and V is TRBV28, with D unresolved. Germline CDR1 reads MDHEN; CDR2 reads SYDVKM. Between the trimmed V and J ends, which lost 3 bases and 6 bases, there was a span of 26 bases. The CDR3 has 18 residues.

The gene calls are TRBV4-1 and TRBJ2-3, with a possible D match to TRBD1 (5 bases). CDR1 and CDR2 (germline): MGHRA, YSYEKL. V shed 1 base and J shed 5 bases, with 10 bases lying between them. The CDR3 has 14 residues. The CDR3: CASSQAAGQDTQYF. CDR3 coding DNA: TGCGCCAGCAGCCAAGCGGCAGGGCAAGATACGCAGTATTTT.

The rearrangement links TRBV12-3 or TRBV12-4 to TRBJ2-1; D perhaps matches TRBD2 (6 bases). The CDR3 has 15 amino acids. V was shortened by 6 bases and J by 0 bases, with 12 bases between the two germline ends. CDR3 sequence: CASSTEGSSYNEQFF. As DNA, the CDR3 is TGTGCCAGCAGCACGGAGGGTTCCTCCTACAATGAGCAGTTCTTC.

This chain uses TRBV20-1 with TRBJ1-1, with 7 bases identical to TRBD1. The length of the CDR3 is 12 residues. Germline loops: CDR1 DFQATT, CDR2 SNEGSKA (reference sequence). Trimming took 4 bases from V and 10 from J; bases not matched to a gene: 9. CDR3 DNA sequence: TGCAGTGCTACGGACAGGCTTGGGGTAGCTTTCTTT. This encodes CSATDRLGVAFF.